This T cell receptor beta chain was recovered during a study of blood T cell repertoires in COVID-19. The table came from immunoSEQ multiplex PCR; TCRdb's copy has only in-frame clones and leaves some out. Seen here are a few hundred thousand clones, 88% observed once, and the top ten hold under 2.5%. CDR1 is MNHEY and CDR2 is SVGAGI in the germline V gene. The V gene end was trimmed by 0 bases and the J gene end by 6 bases; junction bases not matched to a gene: 0. CDR3 length: 13 amino acids. The TCR sequence derives from a woman aged 60-70 years in a cohort exposed to, infected with or recovered from COVID-19 (not recorded which). The specimen sequenced was PBMCs or T cells enriched from blood (not recorded which). The chain recombines TRBV6-5 with TRBJ2-7, with 9 positions matching TRBD2. The DNA of the CDR3 is TGTGCCAGCAGTTACTCGACTAGCGGCGAGCAGTACTTC. Translated: CASSYSTSGEQYF.